Below are 18 T cell receptor beta chains sequenced from a single sample in a study of T cells in Graves' hyperthyroidism and ophthalmopathy. Amplified regions were TCR beta CDR3 sequences from RNA transcripts. In the first-round RT-PCR of the TCR CDR3, the HTBI primer set was used. TCRdb reanalysed the multiplex PCR reads using MiXCR and keeps one entry per CDR3 protein. The sample holds roughly 420,000 distinct CDR3 sequences, more than 15% seen once. The sequenced sample consisted of blood. These receptors were taken from a woman aged 18-29 years with Graves' hyperthyroidism.

This clonotype was observed at least ten times. Here the CDR3 reads CASSLAGTATYEQYF. In nucleotides, the CDR3 is TGCGCCAGCAGCTTGGCTGGGACAGCGACCTACGAGCAGTACTTC. The gene calls are TRBV5-1 and TRBJ2-7; 7 nucleotides align to TRBD1. Germline V gene sequence: CDR1 SGHRS, CDR2 YFSETQ. This CDR3 contains 15 residues. J lost 2 bases, V lost 0 bases, and 5 bases had no gene match.

This clonotype was seen at least ten times. This chain uses TRBV30 with TRBJ1-4; no definite D call. The CDR3 is made up of 11 amino acids. The ends were cut back, 5 bases at V and 7 bases at J, with 8 bases in the middle. Germline CDR1 is GTSNPN and CDR2 is SVGIG (reference sequence). Here the CDR3 DNA reads TGTGCCTGGGGTTCGAGTGAAAAACTGTTTTTT. It yields the protein CAWGSSEKLFF.

This clonotype was observed many times. V gene TRBV20-1 combines with J gene TRBJ1-2; D call uncertain. V lost 2 bases and J lost 3, with 13 bases in between. Germline CDR1 DFQATT, CDR2 SNEGSKA (reference sequence). The CDR3 spans 14 residues. The CDR3 coding sequence is TGCAGTGCTAGATCTCCGGGTCCGCACTATGGCTACACCTTC. Protein sequence: CSARSPGPHYGYTF.

This clonotype occurred many times. The J gene is TRBJ2-5, the V gene TRBV15; TRBD2 matches 9 bases. The V segment lost 1 base and the J segment 2 bases; nucleotides outside the gene matches: 11. The germline gives CDR1 LNHNV, CDR2 YYDKDF (reference sequence). The CDR3 loop spans 18 amino acids. The CDR3 DNA sequence: TGTGCCACCAGCAGAGGGAGGCTAGCGGGGAGGTTACAAGAGACCCAGTACTTC. It encodes CATSRGRLAGRLQETQYF.

This clonotype was detected many times. This chain connects TRBV19 to TRBJ1-6; D is undetermined. This CDR3 is 14 amino acids long. Germline V gene lookup returns CDR1 LNHDA and CDR2 SQIVND (reference sequence). V lost 6 bases and J lost 7, with 13 bases in between. The CDR3 spells CASSTDGENSPLHF. CDR3 in DNA: TGTGCCAGTAGCACGGACGGGGAGAATTCACCCCTCCACTTT.

This chain uses TRBV20-1 with TRBJ2-3, with 8 bases matching TRBD2. The CDR3 loop spans 14 amino acids. Unmatched junction bases numbered 6, after V lost 7 bases and J lost 0 bases. Per germline, CDR1 DFQATT and CDR2 SNEGSKA (reference sequence). CDR3 bases: TGCAGTGTAGCGGGGCAGGCTAGCACAGATACGCAGTATTTT. It translates to CSVAGQASTDTQYF.

This clonotype appeared many times. V is TRBV28 and J is TRBJ2-1; 7 bases fit TRBD2. The J segment lost 0 bases and the V segment lost 6 bases, leaving 5 bases of the junction unmatched. Looked up from germline, CDR1 is MDHEN and CDR2 is SYDVKM. The CDR3 totals 15 residues. The CDR3 reads CASRTAGLSYNEQFF. The CDR3 nucleotides are TGTGCCAGCAGGACAGCGGGACTCTCCTACAATGAGCAGTTCTTC.

V and J are TRBV11-2 and TRBJ1-4; the D is unclear. Germline V gene data show CDR1 as SGHAT and CDR2 as FQNNGV. V dropped 0 bases and J dropped 8 bases, with 25 bases sitting between them. This CDR3 region has 19 residues. Written as DNA, the CDR3 is TGTGCCAGCAGCTTAGATGATAGGAGGGTCGTGAGGACCCGGGAAAAACTGTTTTTT. Its translation: CASSLDDRRVVRTREKLFF.

This clonotype was recorded many times. V and J are TRBV11-2 and TRBJ1-2; weak D call: TRBD1 (6 bases). Trimming stripped 6 bases from V and 6 bases from J, with 14 bases between. The CDR3 loop spans 13 amino acids. Germline assignment: CDR1 SGHAT and CDR2 FQNNGV. The CDR3 loop reads CASRQTGIDGYTF. The DNA for the CDR3 is TGTGCCAGCAGACAGACAGGAATTGATGGCTACACCTTC.

This clonotype was recorded a few times. A much larger clonotype is one base distant, so this may be a read error. J is TRBJ2-5 and V is TRBV3-1; 11 bases are shared with TRBD2. Germline loops: CDR1 LGHDT, CDR2 YNNKEL (reference sequence). The CDR3 covers 15 residues. The ends lost 7 bases at V and 7 bases at J; junction bases unmatched: 11. DNA of the CDR3: TGTGCCAGCACCACCACTAGCGGGGGAGGAGGGACCCAGTACTTC. It is translated as CASTTTSGGGGTQYF.

The chain joins TRBV28 to TRBJ1-2; D is unresolved. V lost 6 bases to trimming and J lost 0 bases, with 17 bases between them. This CDR3 has 16 amino acids. Germline CDR1 reads MDHEN; CDR2 reads SYDVKM. The CDR3 loop is CASSPAGDYSNYGYTF. The CDR3 DNA is TGTGCCAGCAGCCCCGCGGGAGACTATTCTAACTATGGCTACACCTTC.

This clonotype was detected only a few times. One base away lies a much larger clone, so this may be a sequencing read error. V is TRBV4-1 and J is TRBJ1-1, with unresolved D. This CDR3 comprises 14 residues. Germline-derived CDR1 and CDR2 are MGHRA and YSYEKL. DNA for the CDR3: TGCGCCAGCAGCCCCACCTGGCTGAACACTGAAGCTTCCTTT. This codes for CASSPTWLNTEASF.

This clonotype was found many times. The V gene is TRBV5-1, the J gene TRBJ2-7; no definite D call. V was shortened by 0 bases and J by 3 bases, with 7 bases between the two germline ends. The germline CDR1 and CDR2 sequences are SGHRS and YFSETQ. The CDR3 contains 13 residues. CDR3 nucleotide sequence: TGCGCCAGCAGCTTGGGTTCCGGCTACGAGCAGTACTTC. This gives the protein CASSLGSGYEQYF.

This clonotype was detected ten times or more. This sequence joins TRBV20-1 and TRBJ2-7; 8 bases match TRBD2. This CDR3 region has 13 residues. Per germline, CDR1 DFQATT and CDR2 SNEGSKA (reference sequence). V gave up 3 bases and J gave up 3 bases; unmatched junction bases: 4. The CDR3 DNA follows: TGCAGTGCTAGGCTAGCGGGTCTCTACGAGCAGTACTTC. Translation: CSARLAGLYEQYF.

This clonotype has a count of ten or more. The rearrangement joins TRBV30 to TRBJ1-4; D is undetermined. V was pared by 1 base and J by 8 bases, with 11 bases between. Germline CDR1 GTSNPN, CDR2 SVGIG (reference sequence). This CDR3 is built from 13 residues. CDR3 in DNA: TGTGCCTGGAGTGATGGCGTTTTGGAAAAACTGTTTTTT. It specifies CAWSDGVLEKLFF. Filled out from reference TRBV30 and TRBJ1-4, the complete variable domain reads SQTIHQWPATLVQPVGSPLSLECTVEGTSNPNLYWYRQAAGRGLQLLFYSVGIGQISSEVPQNLSASRPQDRQFILSSKKLLLSDSGFYLCAWSDGVLEKLFFGSGTQLSVL.

This clonotype was detected ten times or more. J is TRBJ1-6 and V is TRBV5-8; 7 nucleotides align to TRBD1. The CDR3 has 15 amino acids. Germline loops: CDR1 SGHTS, CDR2 YDEGEE. J gave up 7 bases and V 4 bases, and 8 bases lay outside the gene matches. The CDR3, as DNA: TGTGCCAGCAGCCGCAACGACAGGGACAATTCACCCCTCCACTTT. Encoded protein: CASSRNDRDNSPLHF.

The chain is built from TRBV2 and TRBJ2-7; TRBD2 aligns across 13 bases. CDR1 is SNHLY, CDR2 FYNNEI, per germline. The trim removed 6 bases at V and 2 bases at J, leaving 7 bases unmatched. The CDR3 sequence is 16 residues long. CDR3 residues: CASRGGTSGTTYEQYF. The CDR3 region has the DNA TGTGCCAGCAGGGGGGGGACTAGCGGGACCACCTACGAGCAGTACTTC.

At least ten counts were recorded for this clonotype. This sequence joins TRBV3-1 and TRBJ1-5, with 11 bases that match TRBD1. The germline V gene has CDR1 LGHDT and CDR2 YNNKEL (reference sequence). J was trimmed by 7 bases and V by 4 bases; bases with no gene match: 3. The CDR3 contains 14 residues. In nucleotides, the CDR3 is TGTGCCAGCAGCCCGGGGACAGGGGGGCAGCCCCAGCATTTT. Residues: CASSPGTGGQPQHF.